This TCR beta chain originates from a study of cytomegalovirus exposure and HLA in healthy donors. Study outcomes and limitations: TRBV6-2, TRBV6-3 and some other V segments were excluded as indistinguishable.

Remarks on this clone: Antigen: not known.

Germline CDR1 and CDR2: SGHVS and FQNEAQ. Trimming took 4 bases from V and 4 from J, leaving 9 bases between them. This CDR3 has 13 residues. Vbeta (60) and Jbeta (13) primers were used in the PCR. Profiled with immunoSEQ multiplex PCR; TCRdb holds only in-frame clones, not every one. In the table there are some 190,000 clones, over 75% of which are singletons. Sequenced input: PBMCs. The chain employs TRBV7-8 and TRBJ2-3; no firm D call. This receptor was obtained from a man aged 18 to 30 in good health and CMV-seronegative. The CDR3 is CASSSVNADTQYF. The DNA for the CDR3 is TGTGCCAGCAGCTCGGTAAACGCAGATACGCAGTATTTT.